This entry features one T cell receptor beta chain sequence. What this receptor recognizes is not known. Base qualities are missing; no much larger clone stands one base away. Library preparation employed PCR. For sequencing, an Illumina HiSeq 2500 was employed. To reduce PCR and sequencing biases, unique molecular identifiers were incorporated into the TCR beta cDNA libraries. Roughly 0.5 million cDNA molecules were obtained per 1 to 10 million input T cells, so each molecule approximated one T cell. The same protocol used for the earlier healthy control dataset was applied to prepare and sequence the patient libraries. Within a given batch, samples were prepared together, multiplexed and sequenced on the same HiSeq lane. The original pipeline was this. Raw barcoded reads were processed with MIGEC, and single-read molecular identifier groups were discarded before consensus assembly and CDR3 extraction. VDJtools was used for post-analysis of the clonotype tables, and diversity was normalized by down-sampling every dataset to the size of the smallest sample. Repertoire overlap clustering matched CDR3 amino acid but not nucleotide sequences to correct batch-related cross-sample contamination. TCRdb handled the public reads itself, with Q25 trimming in fastp and clone calling in MiXCR, and kept productive beta chains. Records with the same CDR3 protein are collapsed into one entry carrying the most frequent genes and DNA. These V and J calls rely on TCRdb rather than the paper's analysis. The sample table lists roughly 430,000 distinct CDR3 sequences, more than 30% of them with a count of one. The ten biggest clones cover 6% to 9% of the sample.

The data were taken from a study of post-analysis software for immune sequencing data (dated by TCRdb to about 2015). Some background on the complete study: The recorded disease courses included relapsing-remitting, secondary progressive and progressive-relapsing multiple sclerosis, and some patients had no subtype annotation. The patient repertoires were set against ten to eleven previously published healthy control repertoires from donors whose ages ranged from roughly 6 to 25 years. A subset of samples was prepared in parallel using single-end sample barcoding, then pooled and co-amplified after Illumina adapter ligation.

The full study reports these points: The multiple sclerosis patient group was slightly younger than the control group. Significantly lower normalized Chao1 diversity was found in multiple sclerosis patients than in controls, suggesting substantial peripheral T-cell clonal expansion. Patients showed significantly higher frequencies than controls for a few TRBV segments, among them TRBV5-6, TRBV5-1 and TRBV20-1. When samples were clustered directly using the F measure, samples prepared in the same batch co-clustered strongly, which prompted a batch-effect correction.

To demonstrate the VDJtools post-analysis software, TCR beta repertoires were profiled from the peripheral blood of 13 young patients with multiple sclerosis. The patients with multiple sclerosis were children and adolescents between about 6 and 15 years of age. Including the terminal cysteine and phenylalanine, the CDR3 comprises 14 residues. Only the CDR3 DNA is retained, 42 bases long and in frame from the first base. Germline trimming amounts to 1 base on V and 6 bases on J, with 2 as the count of junction bases outside the gene matches. Sequences MGHRA (CDR1) and YSYEKL (CDR2) are obtained from the germline V gene.

The chain is assembled from TRBV4-1 and TRBJ2-1; 8 central nucleotides agree with TRBD2. The sequence was collected from a girl between 2 and 10 years old with multiple sclerosis. Sequencing input: blood. CDR3 sequence: CASSQAGGLNEQFF. Read as DNA, the sequence is TGCGCCAGCAGCCAAGCGGGGGGGCTCAATGAGCAGTTCTTC.